This TCR beta chain stems from a study of early T cells in non-severe SARS-CoV-2 infection. Turning to the study itself: With bulk RNA from unsorted whole blood as input, sequencing yielded unpaired chains. Study findings and constraints: Missing private and CD4 specificities, VDJdb matching favored anti-spike CD8 responses.

In the case of this clonotype: Antigen: not known.

Individual cDNA molecules carried attached unique molecular identifiers. TCRdb independently ran MiXCR on the 5' RACE reads; one entry per CDR3 protein. Among roughly 53,000 distinct CDR3 sequences listed, roughly 12% were seen once. The CDR3 has 18 residues. Germline values: CDR1 SGHRS, CDR2 YFSETQ. The trim removed 9 bases at V and 5 bases at J, leaving 22 bases unmatched. This clonotype was sampled from an adult who was a healthcare worker with PCR-confirmed SARS-CoV-2 infection or an uninfected control (not recorded which). Sequencing was performed on whole blood, taken at baseline. The V call is TRBV5-1, the J call TRBJ2-1, with 8 bases lining up with TRBD2. The CDR3 here is CATPWASGQPKWHNEQFF. CDR3 coding DNA: TGCGCCACCCCGTGGGCTAGCGGGCAACCAAAGTGGCACAATGAGCAGTTCTTC.